This T cell receptor (beta chain) was profiled in a study of blood T cell repertoires in COVID-19. Study summary: The origin of the acute and convalescent COVID-19 samples was the United States, Italy and Spain. Nucleic acid was either cDNA or gDNA, and it came from T cells, B-cell-depleted T cells, or PBMCs.

The CDR3 consists of 13 residues. In germline, CDR1 is SGHTA, CDR2 FQGTGA. Between the trimmed V and J ends, which lost 5 bases and 3 bases, there was a span of 10 bases. Original methodology: Amplification with reference gene primers provided the estimates of nucleated cell counts. Data came from immunoSEQ multiplex PCR; TCRdb stores just in-frame clones and leaves some out. V and J calls and clone size are given by that table; D and trimming were obtained from the DNA. The sample consists of 180,000 or so clones, about nine tenths of them appearing once. This clonotype was sampled from a man aged 65 to 85 with acute or convalescent COVID-19. The V gene is TRBV7-3, the J gene TRBJ1-1; D not resolved. Input material: peripheral blood. The CDR3 bases are TGTGCCAGCAGCATCGCTCGGGACACTGAAGCTTTCTTT. This encodes CASSIARDTEAFF.